Listed below are T cell receptor beta chains from one sample, sequenced in a study of technical replicates of blood from a handful of donors. The method was immunoSEQ multiplex PCR; TCRdb's version includes in-frame clones alone and lacks a portion of them. The data show under 80,000 clones, with roughly 91% seen just once and more than 4.5% held by the top ten. Sequencing used PBMCs. Source of these receptors: a human donor in good health. Some clones in this sample may be carry-over from other donors' samples. The CDR3 runs from the conserved cysteine through the conserved F or W. D genes are given only for firm matches. Size is stated for part of the rows, as once, few or many counts, or as a class when the clone is expanded.

d_call	clone_size	j_call	v_call	cdr3_aa	cdr3_nt
NA	few	TRBJ1-1	TRBV29-1	CSADGVNTEAFF	TGCAGCGCCGACGGAGTGAACACTGAAGCTTTCTTT
NA	NA	TRBJ1-1	TRBV18	CASSNGGGGTEAFF	TGTGCCAGCTCAAATGGCGGGGGAGGAACTGAAGCTTTCTTT
NA	few	TRBJ1-2	TRBV29-1	CSVGQPEGSYGYTF	TGCAGCGTTGGACAGCCGGAGGGGAGCTATGGCTACACCTTC
TRBD2	once	TRBJ2-1	TRBV6-1	CASSGGLAGRSSSYNEQFF	TGTGCCAGCAGTGGTGGACTAGCGGGCCGCTCGAGCTCCTACAATGAGCAGTTCTTC
TRBD1	few	TRBJ1-1	TRBV6-1	CASSDFRQGRTEAFF	TGTGCCAGCAGTGATTTTCGACAGGGCCGCACTGAAGCTTTCTTT
TRBD1	NA	TRBJ1-2	TRBV5-1	CASSLGDRGGGYTF	TGCGCCAGCAGCTTGGGGGACAGGGGTGGTGGCTACACCTTC
TRBD2	NA	TRBJ2-1	TRBV29-1	CSVDRGGSEQFF	TGCAGCGTTGACCGGGGAGGGTCTGAGCAGTTCTTC
TRBD1	NA	TRBJ1-2	TRBV4-2	CASSLDREGGYTF	TGTGCCAGCAGCCTTGACAGGGAAGGTGGCTACACCTTC
NA	NA	TRBJ2-3	TRBV18	CASSQGSSSTDTQYF	TGTGCCAGCTCCCAGGGTAGTTCAAGCACAGATACGCAGTATTTT
TRBD2	NA	TRBJ2-1	TRBV7-9	CASSLVAGVVNEQFF	TGTGCCAGCAGCTTAGTAGCGGGAGTGGTAAATGAGCAGTTCTTC
NA	few	TRBJ1-2	TRBV6-6	CASGELWGRDYGYTF	TGTGCCAGCGGCGAATTGTGGGGCAGGGACTATGGCTACACCTTC
TRBD1	NA	TRBJ1-6	TRBV2	CASSASGTVYNSPLHF	TGTGCCAGCAGTGCATCCGGGACAGTCTATAATTCACCCCTCCACTTT
NA	NA	TRBJ1-3	TRBV25-1	CATLGQSGNTIYF	TGTGCCACCTTAGGACAGTCTGGAAACACCATATATTTT
NA	NA	TRBJ2-2	TRBV7-9	CASSSSNVENGELFF	TGTGCCAGCAGCTCGTCCAACGTAGAAAACGGGGAGCTGTTTTTT
TRBD1	NA	TRBJ1-4	TRBV19	CASIGQGRKLFF	TGTGCCAGTATCGGACAGGGTCGGAAACTGTTTTTT
TRBD2	NA	TRBJ2-7	TRBV6-5	CASSSTIGGNEQYF	TGTGCCAGCAGTTCGACAATCGGGGGGAACGAGCAGTACTTC
NA	once	TRBJ2-7	TRBV21-1	CASSKVPRRGRSYEQYF	TGTGCCAGCAGCAAAGTTCCGCGAAGGGGTCGGTCCTACGAGCAGTACTTC
TRBD2	NA	TRBJ2-1	TRBV27	CASSLTQTSGSHEQFF	TGTGCCAGCAGTCTTACCCAGACTAGCGGGAGCCATGAGCAGTTCTTC
NA	NA	TRBJ1-6	TRBV4-3	CASSQDRWWPLHF	TGCGCCAGCAGCCAAGATCGGTGGTGGCCCCTCCACTTT
TRBD1	NA	TRBJ1-5	TRBV2	CARGQTSNQPQHF	TGTGCCAGGGGACAGACTAGCAATCAGCCCCAGCATTTT
NA	NA	TRBJ1-2	TRBV7-2	CASSFSDEGGYTF	TGTGCCAGCAGCTTTTCGGACGAGGGTGGCTACACCTTC
NA	once	TRBJ2-3	TRBV11-2	CASSPGGGQRTDTQYF	TGTGCCAGCAGCCCGGGTGGGGGACAACGCACAGATACGCAGTATTTT
NA	NA	TRBJ2-2	TRBV6-4	CASSEEGATTGELFF	TGTGCCAGCAGTGAGGAGGGGGCGACCACCGGGGAGCTGTTTTTT
TRBD2	NA	TRBJ2-5	TRBV2	CASSAGLAGMEETQYF	TGTGCCAGCAGCGCAGGACTAGCGGGAATGGAAGAGACCCAGTACTTC
TRBD2	NA	TRBJ2-5	TRBV6-4	CASSVSSGLVRETQYF	TGTGCCAGCAGTGTTTCCTCGGGACTAGTAAGAGAGACCCAGTACTTC
TRBD2	once	TRBJ2-7	TRBV7-2	CASSLSGVGGGSKEQYF	TGTGCCAGCAGCTTAAGCGGGGTGGGCGGGGGGTCGAAAGAGCAGTACTTC
TRBD1	NA	TRBJ2-5	TRBV7-9	CASSLRTGIVRETQYF	TGTGCCAGCAGCTTAAGGACAGGGATCGTCCGAGAGACCCAGTACTTC
NA	NA	TRBJ1-1	TRBV6-5	CASSDDGVEAFF	TGTGCCAGCAGTGATGACGGGGTTGAAGCTTTCTTT
NA	once	TRBJ1-5	TRBV25-1	CASSDSTISNQPQHF	TGTGCCAGCAGTGACAGTACAATTAGCAATCAGCCCCAGCATTTT
TRBD1	few	TRBJ2-1	TRBV7-3	CASSFAGGFNEQFF	TGTGCCAGCAGCTTCGCAGGGGGCTTCAATGAGCAGTTCTTC
NA	few	TRBJ1-1	TRBV11-2	CASSLLKNTEAFF	TGTGCCAGCAGCTTATTAAAGAACACTGAAGCTTTCTTT
NA	NA	TRBJ2-6	TRBV27	CASSQGQFFSGANVLTF	TGTGCCAGCAGCCAAGGACAGTTTTTCTCTGGGGCCAACGTCCTGACTTTC
NA	NA	TRBJ2-5	TRBV7-3	CASSALMGLPDVTQYF	TGTGCCAGCAGCGCCCTGATGGGCCTACCCGATGTGACCCAGTACTTC
NA	NA	TRBJ2-7	TRBV4-3	CASSQGGSAYEQYF	TGCGCCAGCAGCCAAGGTGGGAGTGCCTACGAGCAGTACTTC
TRBD1	NA	TRBJ2-3	TRBV5-1	CASSFEGASTDTQYF	TGCGCCAGCAGCTTTGAGGGGGCAAGCACAGATACGCAGTATTTT
NA	NA	TRBJ1-5	TRBV4-1	CASSRSPGYEYNQPQHF	TGCGCCAGCAGCCGATCTCCAGGTTACGAGTACAATCAGCCCCAGCATTTT
NA	NA	TRBJ2-7	TRBV18	CASSQAVGGYEQYF	TGTGCCAGCTCACAAGCGGTTGGCGGGTACGAGCAGTACTTC
TRBD1	NA	TRBJ1-3	TRBV9	CASSVAGQGAGNTIYF	TGTGCCAGCAGCGTAGCAGGACAGGGTGCTGGAAACACCATATATTTT
NA	NA	TRBJ2-7	TRBV7-2	CASSLFVHEQYF	TGTGCCAGCAGCTTATTCGTCCACGAGCAGTACTTC
TRBD1	NA	TRBJ1-4	TRBV9	CASSVKTGVDEKLFF	TGTGCCAGCAGCGTGAAGACAGGGGTGGATGAAAAACTGTTTTTT
TRBD2	NA	TRBJ2-2	TRBV19	CASTAGSGGAGTGELFF	TGTGCCAGTACGGCGGGGAGCGGGGGGGCAGGAACCGGGGAGCTGTTTTTT
NA	NA	TRBJ2-1	TRBV7-3	CASSLAPGTPYNEQFF	TGTGCCAGCAGCCTCGCCCCAGGTACCCCCTACAATGAGCAGTTCTTC
NA	NA	TRBJ1-5	TRBV11-2	CASSLDGRVNQPQHF	TGTGCCAGCAGCTTAGATGGGAGGGTCAATCAGCCCCAGCATTTT
NA	NA	TRBJ2-2	TRBV2	CASSSGGELFF	TGTGCCAGCAGTTCCGGCGGGGAGCTGTTTTTT
NA	NA	TRBJ2-7	TRBV4-1	CASSHLVGGYEQYF	TGCGCCAGCAGCCACCTAGTAGGGGGCTACGAGCAGTACTTC
TRBD1	NA	TRBJ2-1	TRBV11-2	CASSYFRDRVYNEQFF	TGTGCCAGCAGCTACTTCCGGGACAGGGTCTACAATGAGCAGTTCTTC
TRBD1	once	TRBJ1-6	TRBV7-2	CASRWTGNSPLHF	TGTGCCAGCAGATGGACAGGCAATTCACCCCTCCACTTT
TRBD1	NA	TRBJ1-4	TRBV9	CASSVASDRGTNEKLFF	TGTGCCAGCAGCGTAGCTTCGGACAGGGGGACTAATGAAAAACTGTTTTTT